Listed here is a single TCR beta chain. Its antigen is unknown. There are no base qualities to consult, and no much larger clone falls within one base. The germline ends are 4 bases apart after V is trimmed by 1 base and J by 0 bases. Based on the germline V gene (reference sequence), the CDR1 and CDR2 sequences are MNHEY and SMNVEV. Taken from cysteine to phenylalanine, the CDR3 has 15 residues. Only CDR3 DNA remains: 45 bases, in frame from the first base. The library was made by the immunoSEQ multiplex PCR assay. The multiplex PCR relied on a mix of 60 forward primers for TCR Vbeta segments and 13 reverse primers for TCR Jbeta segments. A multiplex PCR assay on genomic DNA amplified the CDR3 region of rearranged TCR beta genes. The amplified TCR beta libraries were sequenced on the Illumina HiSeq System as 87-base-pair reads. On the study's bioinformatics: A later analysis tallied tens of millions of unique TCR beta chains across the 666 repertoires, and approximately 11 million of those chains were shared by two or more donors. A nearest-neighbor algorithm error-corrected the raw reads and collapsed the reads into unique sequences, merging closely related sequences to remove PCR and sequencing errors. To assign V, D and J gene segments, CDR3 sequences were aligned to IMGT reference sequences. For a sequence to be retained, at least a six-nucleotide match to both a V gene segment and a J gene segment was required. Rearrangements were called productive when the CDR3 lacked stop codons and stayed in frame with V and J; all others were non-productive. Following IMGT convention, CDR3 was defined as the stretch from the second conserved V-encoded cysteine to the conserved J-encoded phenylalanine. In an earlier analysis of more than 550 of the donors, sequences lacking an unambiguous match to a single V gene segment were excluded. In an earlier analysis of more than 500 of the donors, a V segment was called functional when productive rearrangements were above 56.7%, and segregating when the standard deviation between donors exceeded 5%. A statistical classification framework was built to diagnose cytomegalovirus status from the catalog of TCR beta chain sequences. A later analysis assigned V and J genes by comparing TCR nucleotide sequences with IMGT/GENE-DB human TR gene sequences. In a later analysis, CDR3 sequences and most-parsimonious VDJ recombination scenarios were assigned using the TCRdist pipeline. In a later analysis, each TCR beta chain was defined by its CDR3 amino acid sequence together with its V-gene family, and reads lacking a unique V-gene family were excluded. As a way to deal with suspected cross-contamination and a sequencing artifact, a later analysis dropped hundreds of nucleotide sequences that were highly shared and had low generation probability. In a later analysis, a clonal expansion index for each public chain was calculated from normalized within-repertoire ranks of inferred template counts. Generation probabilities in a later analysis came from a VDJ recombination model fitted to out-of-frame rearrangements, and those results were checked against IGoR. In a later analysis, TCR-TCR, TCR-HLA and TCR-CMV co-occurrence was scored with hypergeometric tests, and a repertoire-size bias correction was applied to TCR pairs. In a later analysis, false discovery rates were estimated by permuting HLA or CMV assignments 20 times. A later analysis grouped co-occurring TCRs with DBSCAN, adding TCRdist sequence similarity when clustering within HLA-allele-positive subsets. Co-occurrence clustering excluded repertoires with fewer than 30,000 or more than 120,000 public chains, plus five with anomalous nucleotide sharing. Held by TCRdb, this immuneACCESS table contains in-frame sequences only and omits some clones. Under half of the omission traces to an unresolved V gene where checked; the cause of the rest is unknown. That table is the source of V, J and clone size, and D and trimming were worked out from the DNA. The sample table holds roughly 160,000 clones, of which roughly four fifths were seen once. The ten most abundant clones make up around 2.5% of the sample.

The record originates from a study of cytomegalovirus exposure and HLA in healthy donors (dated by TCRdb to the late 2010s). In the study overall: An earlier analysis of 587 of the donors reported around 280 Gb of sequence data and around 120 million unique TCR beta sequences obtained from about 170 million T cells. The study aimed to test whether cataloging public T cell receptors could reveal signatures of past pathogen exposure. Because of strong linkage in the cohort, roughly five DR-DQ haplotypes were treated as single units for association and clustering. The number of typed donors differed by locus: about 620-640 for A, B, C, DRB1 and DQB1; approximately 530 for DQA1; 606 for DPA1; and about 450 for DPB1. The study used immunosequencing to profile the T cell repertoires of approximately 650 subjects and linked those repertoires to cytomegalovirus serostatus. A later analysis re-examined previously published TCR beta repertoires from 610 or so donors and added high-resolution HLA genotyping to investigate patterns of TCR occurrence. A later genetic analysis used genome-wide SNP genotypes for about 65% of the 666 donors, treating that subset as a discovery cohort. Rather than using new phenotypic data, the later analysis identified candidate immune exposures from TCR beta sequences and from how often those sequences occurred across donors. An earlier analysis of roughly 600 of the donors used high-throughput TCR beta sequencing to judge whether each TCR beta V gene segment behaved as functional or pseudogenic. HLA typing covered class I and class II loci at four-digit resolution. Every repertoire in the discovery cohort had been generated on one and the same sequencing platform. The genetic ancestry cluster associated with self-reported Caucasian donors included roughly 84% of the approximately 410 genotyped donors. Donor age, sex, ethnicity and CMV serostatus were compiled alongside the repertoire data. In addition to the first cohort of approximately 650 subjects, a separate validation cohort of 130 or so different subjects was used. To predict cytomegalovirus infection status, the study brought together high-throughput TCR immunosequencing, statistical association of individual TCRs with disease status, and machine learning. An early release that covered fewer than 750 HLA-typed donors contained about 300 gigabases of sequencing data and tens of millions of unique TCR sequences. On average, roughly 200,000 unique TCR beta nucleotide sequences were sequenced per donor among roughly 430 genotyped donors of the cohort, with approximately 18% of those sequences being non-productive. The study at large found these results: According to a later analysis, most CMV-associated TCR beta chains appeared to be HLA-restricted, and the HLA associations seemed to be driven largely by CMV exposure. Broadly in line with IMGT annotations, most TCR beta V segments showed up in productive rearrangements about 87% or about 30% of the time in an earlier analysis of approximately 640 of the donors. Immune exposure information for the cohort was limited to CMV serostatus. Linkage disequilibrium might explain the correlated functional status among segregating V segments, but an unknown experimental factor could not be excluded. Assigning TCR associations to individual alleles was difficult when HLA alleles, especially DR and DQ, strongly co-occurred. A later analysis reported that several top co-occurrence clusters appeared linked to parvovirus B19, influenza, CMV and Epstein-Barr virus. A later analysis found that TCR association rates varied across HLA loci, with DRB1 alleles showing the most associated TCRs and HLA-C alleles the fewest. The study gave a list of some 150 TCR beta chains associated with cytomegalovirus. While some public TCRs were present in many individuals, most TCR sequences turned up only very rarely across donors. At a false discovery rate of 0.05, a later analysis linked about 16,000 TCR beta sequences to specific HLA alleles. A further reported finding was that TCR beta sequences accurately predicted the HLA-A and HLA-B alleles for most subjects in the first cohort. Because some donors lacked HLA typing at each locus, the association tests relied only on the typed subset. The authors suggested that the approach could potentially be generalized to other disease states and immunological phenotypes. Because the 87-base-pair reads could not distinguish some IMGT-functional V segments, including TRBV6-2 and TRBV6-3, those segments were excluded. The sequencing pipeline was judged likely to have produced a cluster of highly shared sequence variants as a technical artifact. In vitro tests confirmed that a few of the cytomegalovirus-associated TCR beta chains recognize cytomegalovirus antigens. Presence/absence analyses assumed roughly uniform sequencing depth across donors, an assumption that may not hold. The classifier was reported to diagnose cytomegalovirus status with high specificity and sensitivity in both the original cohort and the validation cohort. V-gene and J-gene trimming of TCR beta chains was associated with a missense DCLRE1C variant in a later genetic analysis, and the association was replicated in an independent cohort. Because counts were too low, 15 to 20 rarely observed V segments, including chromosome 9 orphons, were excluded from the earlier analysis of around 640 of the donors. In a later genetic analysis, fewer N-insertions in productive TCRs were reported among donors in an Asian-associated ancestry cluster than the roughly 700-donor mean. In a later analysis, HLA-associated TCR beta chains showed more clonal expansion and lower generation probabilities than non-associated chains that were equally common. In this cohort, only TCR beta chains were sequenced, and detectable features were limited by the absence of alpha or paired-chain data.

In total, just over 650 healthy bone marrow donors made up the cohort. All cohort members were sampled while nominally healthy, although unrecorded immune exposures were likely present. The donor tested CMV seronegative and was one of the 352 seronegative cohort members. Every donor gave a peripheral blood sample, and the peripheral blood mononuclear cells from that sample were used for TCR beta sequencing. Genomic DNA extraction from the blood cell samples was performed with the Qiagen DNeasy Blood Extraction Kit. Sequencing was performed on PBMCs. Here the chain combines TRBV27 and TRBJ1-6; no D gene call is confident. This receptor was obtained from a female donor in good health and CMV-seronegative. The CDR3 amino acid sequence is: CASSLLVSYNSPLHF. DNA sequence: TGTGCCAGCAGTTTATTAGTCTCCTATAATTCACCCCTCCACTTT.